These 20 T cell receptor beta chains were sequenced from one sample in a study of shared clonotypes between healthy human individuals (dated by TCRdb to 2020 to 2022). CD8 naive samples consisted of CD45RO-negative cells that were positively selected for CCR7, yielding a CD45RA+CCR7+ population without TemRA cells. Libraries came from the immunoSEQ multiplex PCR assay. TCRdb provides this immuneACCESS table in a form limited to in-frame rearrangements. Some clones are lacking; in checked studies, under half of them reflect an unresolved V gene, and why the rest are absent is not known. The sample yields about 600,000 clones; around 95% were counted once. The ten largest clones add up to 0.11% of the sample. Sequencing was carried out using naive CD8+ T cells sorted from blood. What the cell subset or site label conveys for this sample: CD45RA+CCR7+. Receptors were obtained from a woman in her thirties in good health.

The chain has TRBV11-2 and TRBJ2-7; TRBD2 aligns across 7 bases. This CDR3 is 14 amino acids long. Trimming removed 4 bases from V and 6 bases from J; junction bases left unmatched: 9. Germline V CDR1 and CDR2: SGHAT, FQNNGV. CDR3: CASSSLAVNGEQYF. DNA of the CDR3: TGTGCCAGCAGCTCGCTAGCGGTGAACGGCGAGCAGTACTTC.

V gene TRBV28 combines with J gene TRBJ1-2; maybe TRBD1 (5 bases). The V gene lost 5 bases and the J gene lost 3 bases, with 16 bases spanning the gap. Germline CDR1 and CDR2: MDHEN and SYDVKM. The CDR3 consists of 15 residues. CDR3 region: CASSPHFDRYYGYTF. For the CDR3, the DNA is TGTGCCAGCAGTCCCCACTTCGACAGATACTATGGCTACACCTTC.

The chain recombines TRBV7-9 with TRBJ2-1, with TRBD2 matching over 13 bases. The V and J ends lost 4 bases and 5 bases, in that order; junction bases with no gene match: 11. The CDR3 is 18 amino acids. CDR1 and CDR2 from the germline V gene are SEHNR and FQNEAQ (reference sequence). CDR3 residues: CASSSRTSGSLLDNEQFF. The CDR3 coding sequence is TGTGCCAGCAGCTCCCGGACTAGCGGGAGCTTGTTGGACAATGAGCAGTTCTTC.

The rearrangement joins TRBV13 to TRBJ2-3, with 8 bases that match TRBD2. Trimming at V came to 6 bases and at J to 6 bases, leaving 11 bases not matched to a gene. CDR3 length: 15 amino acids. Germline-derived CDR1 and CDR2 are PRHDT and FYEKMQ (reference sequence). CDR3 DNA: TGTGCCAGCAGTGGAGCGGGAGTAGGTGACGATACGCAGTATTTT. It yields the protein CASSGAGVGDDTQYF.

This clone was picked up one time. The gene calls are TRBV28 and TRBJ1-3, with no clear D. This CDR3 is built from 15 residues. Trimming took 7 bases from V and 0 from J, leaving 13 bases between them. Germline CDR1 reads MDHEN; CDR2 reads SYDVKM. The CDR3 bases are TGTGCCAGCACCCTGGACTGGAGCTCTGGAAACACCATATATTTT. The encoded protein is CASTLDWSSGNTIYF.

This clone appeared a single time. The CDR3 DNA reads TGTGCCAGCAGGACCCGACAGGGAGTTGCCGGGGAGCTGTTTTTT. Protein: CASRTRQGVAGELFF. The J gene is TRBJ2-2, the V gene TRBV28, with 7 bases aligning to TRBD1. With 6 bases clipped from V and 6 bases from J, the junction kept 10 bases outside the gene matches. The V gene's germline CDR1 is MDHEN and CDR2 SYDVKM. This CDR3 has 15 residues.

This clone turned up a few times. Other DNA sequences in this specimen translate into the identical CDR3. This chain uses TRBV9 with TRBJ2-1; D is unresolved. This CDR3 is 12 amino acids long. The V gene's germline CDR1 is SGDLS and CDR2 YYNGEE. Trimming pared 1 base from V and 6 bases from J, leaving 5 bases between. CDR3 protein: CASSVTSNEQFF. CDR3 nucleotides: TGTGCCAGCAGCGTAACCAGCAATGAGCAGTTCTTC.

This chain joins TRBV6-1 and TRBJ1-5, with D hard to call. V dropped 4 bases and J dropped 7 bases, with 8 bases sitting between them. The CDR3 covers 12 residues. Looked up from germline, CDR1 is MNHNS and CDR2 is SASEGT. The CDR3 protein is CASSVEPQPQHF. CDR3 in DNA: TGTGCCAGCAGTGTTGAGCCCCAGCCCCAGCATTTT.

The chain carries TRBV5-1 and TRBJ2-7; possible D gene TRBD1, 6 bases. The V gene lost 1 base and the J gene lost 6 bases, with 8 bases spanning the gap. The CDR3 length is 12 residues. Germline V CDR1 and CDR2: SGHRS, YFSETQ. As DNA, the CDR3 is TGCGCCAGCAGCTTGACAGGGCCCGAGCAGTACTTC. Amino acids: CASSLTGPEQYF.

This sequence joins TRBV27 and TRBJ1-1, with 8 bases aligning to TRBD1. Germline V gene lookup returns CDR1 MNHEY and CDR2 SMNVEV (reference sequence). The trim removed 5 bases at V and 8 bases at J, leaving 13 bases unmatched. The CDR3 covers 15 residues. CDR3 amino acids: CASSLYRGRGNEAFF. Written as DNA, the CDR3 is TGTGCCAGCAGTCTTTACAGGGGGAGGGGGAACGAAGCTTTCTTT.

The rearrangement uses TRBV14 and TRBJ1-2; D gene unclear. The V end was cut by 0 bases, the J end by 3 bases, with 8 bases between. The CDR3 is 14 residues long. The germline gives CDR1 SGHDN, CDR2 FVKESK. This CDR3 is CASSQEAAYYGYTF. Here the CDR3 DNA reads TGTGCCAGCAGCCAAGAAGCCGCATACTATGGCTACACCTTC. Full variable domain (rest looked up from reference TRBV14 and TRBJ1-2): EAGVTQFPSHSVIEKGQTVTLRCDPISGHDNLYWYRRVMGKEIKFLLHFVKESKQDESGMPNNRFLAERTGGTYSTLKVQPAELEDSGVYFCASSQEAAYYGYTFGSGTRLTVV.

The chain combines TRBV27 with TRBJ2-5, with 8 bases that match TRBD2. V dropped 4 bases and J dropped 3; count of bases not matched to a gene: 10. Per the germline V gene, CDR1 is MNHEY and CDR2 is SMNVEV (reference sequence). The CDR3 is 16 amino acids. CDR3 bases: TGTGCCAGCAGTTCAATCCGGGGGGGCCACAAAGAGACCCAGTACTTC. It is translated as CASSSIRGGHKETQYF.

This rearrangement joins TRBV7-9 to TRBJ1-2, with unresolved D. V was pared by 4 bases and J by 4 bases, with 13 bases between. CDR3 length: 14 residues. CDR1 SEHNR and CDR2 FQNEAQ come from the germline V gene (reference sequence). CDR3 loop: CASSSVVLGYGYTF. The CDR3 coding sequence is TGTGCCAGCAGCTCGGTCGTTTTGGGCTATGGCTACACCTTC.

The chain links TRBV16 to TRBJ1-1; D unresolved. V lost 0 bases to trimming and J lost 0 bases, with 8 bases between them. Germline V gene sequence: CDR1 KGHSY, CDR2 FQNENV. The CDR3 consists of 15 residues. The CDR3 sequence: CASSQSPALNTEAFF. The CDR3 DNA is TGTGCCAGCAGCCAATCACCAGCCTTGAACACTGAAGCTTTCTTT.

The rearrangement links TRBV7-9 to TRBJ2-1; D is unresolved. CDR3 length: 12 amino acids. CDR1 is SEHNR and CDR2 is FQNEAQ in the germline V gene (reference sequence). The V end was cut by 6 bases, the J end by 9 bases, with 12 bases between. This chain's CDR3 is CASRPAWGEQFF. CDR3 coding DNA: TGTGCCAGCAGACCCGCCTGGGGTGAGCAGTTCTTC.

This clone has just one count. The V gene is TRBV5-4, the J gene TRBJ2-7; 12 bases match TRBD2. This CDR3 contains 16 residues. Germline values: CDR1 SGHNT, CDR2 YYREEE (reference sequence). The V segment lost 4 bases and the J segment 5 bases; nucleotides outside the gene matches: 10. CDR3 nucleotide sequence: TGTGCCAGCAGCGTACCGACTAGCGGGAGTACCCACGAGCAGTACTTC. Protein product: CASSVPTSGSTHEQYF.

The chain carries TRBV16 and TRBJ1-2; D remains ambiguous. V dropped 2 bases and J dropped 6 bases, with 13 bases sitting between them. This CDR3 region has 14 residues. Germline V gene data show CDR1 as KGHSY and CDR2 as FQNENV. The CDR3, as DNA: TGTGCCAGCAGCCAAAGTGGTTCGTCTAATGGCTACACCTTC. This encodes CASSQSGSSNGYTF. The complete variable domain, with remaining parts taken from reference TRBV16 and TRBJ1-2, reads GEEVAQTPKHLVRGEGQKAKLYCAPIKGHSYVFWYQQVLKNEFKFLISFQNENVFDETGMPKERFSAKCLPNSPCSLEIQATKLEDSAVYFCASSQSGSSNGYTFGSGTRLTVV.

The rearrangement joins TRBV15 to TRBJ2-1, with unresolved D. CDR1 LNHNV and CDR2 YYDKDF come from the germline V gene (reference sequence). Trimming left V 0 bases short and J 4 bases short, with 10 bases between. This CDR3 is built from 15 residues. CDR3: CATSRDLAAYNEQFF. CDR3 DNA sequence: TGTGCCACCAGCAGAGATCTCGCGGCGTACAATGAGCAGTTCTTC.

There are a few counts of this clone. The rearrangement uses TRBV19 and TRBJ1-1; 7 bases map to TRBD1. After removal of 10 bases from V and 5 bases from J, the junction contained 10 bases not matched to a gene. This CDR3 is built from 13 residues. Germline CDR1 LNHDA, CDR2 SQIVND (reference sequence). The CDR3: CATEGGRGTEAFF. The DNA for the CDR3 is TGTGCCACCGAAGGGGGCCGCGGAACTGAAGCTTTCTTT.

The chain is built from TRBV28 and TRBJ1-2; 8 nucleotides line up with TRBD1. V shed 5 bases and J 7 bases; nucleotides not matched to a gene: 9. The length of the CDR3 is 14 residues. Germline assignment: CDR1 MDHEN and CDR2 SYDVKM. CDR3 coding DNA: TGTGCCAGCAGTACCGGGACAGGACGGTCTGGCTACACCTTC. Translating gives CASSTGTGRSGYTF.